This TCR beta chain was captured by sequencing in a study of shared clonotypes between healthy human individuals. Study-level findings and limits: Relative to memory subsets, naive subsets generally showed larger estimated richness. It was anticipated that sequencing depth would influence how many clonotypes donors shared.

The germline CDR1 and CDR2 sequences are SEHNR and FQNEAQ (reference sequence). V lost 5 bases to trimming and J lost 5 bases, with 13 bases between them. The CDR3 has 14 amino acids. The assay was immunoSEQ multiplex PCR, and TCRdb's table has in-frame clones only and misses some. Here the sample spans roughly 2.5 million clones, just over 90% being singletons. Worth noting for this clone: No antigen is known for it.

CD45RA-negative memory and CD45RA+ naive subsets were split from the CD4+ cells. The J gene is TRBJ2-1, the V gene TRBV7-9, with D possibly TRBD1 on 6 matching bases. The source is a man aged 18-30 years in good health. The sequencing sample was made of naive CD4+ T cells sorted from blood. Sample subset: CD45RA+ positively selected. The CDR3 DNA sequence: TGTGCCAGCAGCATACAAGGGGGACACAATGAGCAGTTCTTC. Protein sequence: CASSIQGGHNEQFF. Looking up the rest from reference TRBV7-9 and TRBJ2-1 gives the full variable domain: DTGVSQNPRHKITKRGQNVTFRCDPISEHNRLYWYRQTLGQGPEFLTYFQNEAQLEKSRLLSDRFSAERPKGSFSTLEIQRTEQGDSAMYLCASSIQGGHNEQFFGPGTRLTVL.